Here is one T cell receptor (beta chain) with its context. What it binds is unknown. The sample belongs to a study of blood T cells in healthy people across ages. A sample-barcoded 5' primer and a J-beta primer mix were used in a second PCR of roughly 7 to 11 cycles. Each cDNA molecule, via a template-switch adaptor with 12 random nucleotides, was tagged. One entry per CDR3 protein results from TCRdb running MiXCR on the 5' RACE reads. In the table there are hundreds of thousands of distinct CDR3 sequences, 45% to 70% of which are singletons. Notes on the study in general: Long-lived and aged donors differed, with more naive CD4+ cells and higher diversity in the long-lived. Older age coincided with a roughly linear decline in TCR beta diversity per million T cells. As naive T cell percentage varied, TCR beta diversity correlated strongly with it.

Sequencing was performed on blood. The origin of this receptor is a middle-aged man in good health.

This chain's CDR3 is CASSLDGSRGGETQYF. The CDR3 DNA is TGCGCCAGCAGCTTGGATGGTTCCAGGGGAGGAGAGACCCAGTACTTC. The rearrangement uses TRBV5-1 and TRBJ2-4, with D perhaps TRBD1 or TRBD2 (6 bases each). The end of the DNA aligns better with TRBJ2-5, so the J call may be wrong. The CDR3 covers 16 residues. Germline assignment: CDR1 SGHRS and CDR2 YFSETQ.